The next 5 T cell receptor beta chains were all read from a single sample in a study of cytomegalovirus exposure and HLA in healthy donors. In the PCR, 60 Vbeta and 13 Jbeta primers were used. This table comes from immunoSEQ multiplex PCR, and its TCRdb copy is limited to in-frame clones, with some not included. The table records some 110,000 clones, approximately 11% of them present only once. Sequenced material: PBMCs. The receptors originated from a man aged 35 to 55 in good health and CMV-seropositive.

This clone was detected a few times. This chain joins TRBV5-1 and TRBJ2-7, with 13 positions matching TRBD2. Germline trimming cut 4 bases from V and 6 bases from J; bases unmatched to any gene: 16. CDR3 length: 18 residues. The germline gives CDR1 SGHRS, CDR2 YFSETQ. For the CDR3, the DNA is TGCGCCAGCAGCCCCGGGACTAGCGGGACCGTCGTGAAGACCGAGCAGTACTTC. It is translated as CASSPGTSGTVVKTEQYF.

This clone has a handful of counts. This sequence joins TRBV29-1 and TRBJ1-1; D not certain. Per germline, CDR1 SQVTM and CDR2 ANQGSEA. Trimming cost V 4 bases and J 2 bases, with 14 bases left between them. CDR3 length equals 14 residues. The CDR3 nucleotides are TGCAGCGTTGTCCACCCCCGAACAAACACTGAAGCTTTCTTT. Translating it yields CSVVHPRTNTEAFF.

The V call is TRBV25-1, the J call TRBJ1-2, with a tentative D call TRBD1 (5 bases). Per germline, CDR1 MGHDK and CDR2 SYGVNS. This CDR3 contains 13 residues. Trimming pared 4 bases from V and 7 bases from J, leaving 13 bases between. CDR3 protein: CASSGGDYRGYTF. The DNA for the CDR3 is TGTGCCAGCAGTGGAGGGGACTACCGTGGCTACACCTTC.

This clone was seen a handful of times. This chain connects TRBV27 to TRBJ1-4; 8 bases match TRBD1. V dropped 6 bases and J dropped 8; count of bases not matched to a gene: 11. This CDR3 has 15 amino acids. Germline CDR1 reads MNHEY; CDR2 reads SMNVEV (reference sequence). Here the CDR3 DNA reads TGTGCCAGCAGAGTAATGACAGGGGTTGGCGAAAAACTGTTTTTT. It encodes CASRVMTGVGEKLFF.

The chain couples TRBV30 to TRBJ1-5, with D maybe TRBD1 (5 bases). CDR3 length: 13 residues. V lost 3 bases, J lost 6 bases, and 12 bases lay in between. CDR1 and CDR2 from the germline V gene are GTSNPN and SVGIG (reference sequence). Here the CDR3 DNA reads TGTGCCTGGAGGTTCGGGGGTCCTCAGCCCCAGCATTTT. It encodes CAWRFGGPQPQHF.